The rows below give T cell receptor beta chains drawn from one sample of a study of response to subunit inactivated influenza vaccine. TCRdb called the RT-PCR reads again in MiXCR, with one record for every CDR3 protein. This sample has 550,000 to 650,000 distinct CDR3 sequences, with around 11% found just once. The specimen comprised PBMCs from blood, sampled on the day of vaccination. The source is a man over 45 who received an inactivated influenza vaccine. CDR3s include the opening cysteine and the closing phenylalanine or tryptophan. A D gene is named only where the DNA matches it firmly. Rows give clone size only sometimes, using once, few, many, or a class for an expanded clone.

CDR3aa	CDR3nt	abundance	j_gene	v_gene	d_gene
CASSKTPGNNEQFF	TGCGCCAGCAGCAAAACCCCTGGAAACAATGAGCAGTTCTTC	many	TRBJ2-1	TRBV5-1	-
CASSQDLGQNYGYTF	TGCGCCAGCAGCCAAGATCTGGGACAGAACTATGGCTACACCTTC	-	TRBJ1-2	TRBV4-3	TRBD1
CASSETGLNYGYTF	TGTGCCAGCAGCGAAACAGGACTTAACTATGGCTACACCTTC	few	TRBJ1-2	TRBV9	-
CSAPRGRDHLGTQYF	TGCAGTGCTCCACGGGGGAGGGACCATCTCGGGACCCAGTACTTC	few	TRBJ2-5	TRBV20-1	TRBD2
CASSPGSGGPPTDTQYF	TGTGCCAGCAGCCCCGGGTCCGGCGGCCCCCCCACAGATACGCAGTATTTT	few	TRBJ2-3	TRBV7-9	-
CASSQDLNTGETQYF	TGCGCCAGCAGCCAAGACCTGAACACGGGGGAGACCCAGTACTTC	many	TRBJ2-5	TRBV4-3	-
CASSLHREGEQYF	TGTGCCAGCAGCTTGCACAGGGAGGGCGAGCAGTACTTC	-	TRBJ2-7	TRBV3-1	-
CASSEGGRRDQPQHF	TGTGCCAGCAGCGAAGGTGGCAGAAGGGATCAGCCCCAGCATTTT	many	TRBJ1-5	TRBV9	-
CASSFSSGGASYNEQFF	TGTGCCAGCAGTTTCTCTAGCGGGGGGGCTTCCTACAATGAGCAGTTCTTC	few	TRBJ2-1	TRBV28	TRBD2
CASSIGSGGALDTQYF	TGTGCCAGCAGCATTGGAAGCGGGGGGGCGTTAGATACGCAGTATTTT	-	TRBJ2-3	TRBV7-2	TRBD2
CASSPARKGARDNEQFF	TGTGCCAGCTCACCAGCGCGGAAGGGGGCTAGGGACAATGAGCAGTTCTTC	-	TRBJ2-1	TRBV18	TRBD1
CASSLKIPYGYTF	TGTGCCAGCAGTTTGAAGATCCCCTATGGCTACACCTTC	many	TRBJ1-2	TRBV12-3/TRBV12-4	-
CASSLGDEDTQYF	TGTGCCAGCAGTTTGGGGGATGAAGATACGCAGTATTTT	many	TRBJ2-3	TRBV6-5	-
CATTGQISTDTQYF	TGTGCCACCACCGGACAGATTAGCACAGATACGCAGTATTTT	few	TRBJ2-3	TRBV6-2/TRBV6-3	-
CASSLGTGLGTYEQYF	TGTGCCAGTAGTCTCGGGACAGGTCTGGGTACCTACGAGCAGTACTTC	few	TRBJ2-7	TRBV19	TRBD1
CASSRTGSAGELFF	TGCGCCAGCAGCCGGACAGGGAGTGCCGGGGAGCTGTTTTTT	-	TRBJ2-2	TRBV4-1	TRBD1
CASSFNRPTGELFF	TGTGCCAGCAGCTTTAACCGTCCGACCGGGGAGCTGTTTTTT	many	TRBJ2-2	TRBV7-2	-
CASRGQHYNEQFF	TGCGCCAGCAGAGGACAGCACTACAATGAGCAGTTCTTC	-	TRBJ2-1	TRBV10-2	-
CSARDGGRSTGELFF	TGCAGTGCTAGAGACGGGGGCCGAAGCACCGGGGAGCTGTTTTTT	few	TRBJ2-2	TRBV20-1	-
CSVFDSDAEAFF	TGCAGCGTTTTTGACAGTGACGCTGAAGCTTTCTTT	few	TRBJ1-1	TRBV29-1	-
CASSYWEARNEQFF	TGTGCCAGCAGTTACTGGGAGGCCCGCAATGAGCAGTTCTTC	many	TRBJ2-1	TRBV6-5	-
CSAPSDPYPTDTQYF	TGCAGTGCTCCCAGCGATCCCTACCCCACAGATACGCAGTATTTT	-	TRBJ2-3	TRBV20-1	-
CASSKRTGLQETQYF	TGTGCCAGCAGCAAGAGGACAGGTCTCCAAGAGACCCAGTACTTC	few	TRBJ2-5	TRBV9	TRBD1
CASSRPMNTEAFF	TGTGCCAGCAGCCGTCCGATGAACACTGAAGCTTTCTTT	few	TRBJ1-1	TRBV3-1	-
CASSIDPASGPPLF	TGTGCCAGTAGTATAGATCCGGCTAGCGGACCACCCCTCTTC	few	TRBJ2-1	TRBV19	TRBD2
CASSIGQRTGGTGELFF	TGTGCCAGTAGTATTGGCCAGCGGACTGGAGGAACCGGGGAGCTGTTTTTT	few	TRBJ2-2	TRBV19	-
CASSWEPTGGNSPLHF	TGTGCCAGCAGCTGGGAGCCGACAGGGGGTAATTCACCCCTCCACTTT	-	TRBJ1-6	TRBV11-2	TRBD1
CASSPPAVFDNEQFF	TGTGCCAGCTCACCACCGGCCGTGTTCGACAATGAGCAGTTCTTC	once	TRBJ2-1	TRBV18	-
CASSSSGTSGYNEQFF	TGTGCCAGCAGCTCCTCCGGGACTAGCGGATACAATGAGCAGTTCTTC	few	TRBJ2-1	TRBV7-2	TRBD2
CAIRTSGRQSYEQYF	TGTGCCATCAGGACTAGCGGGAGGCAGTCCTACGAGCAGTACTTC	few	TRBJ2-7	TRBV10-3	TRBD2
CASSTRDGYEQYF	TGTGCCAGCAGCACGCGGGACGGCTACGAGCAGTACTTC	-	TRBJ2-7	TRBV11-2	-
CASRGPCGSAEAFF	TGTGCCTCCCGGGGGCCTTGCGGGTCGGCTGAAGCTTTCTTT	few	TRBJ1-1	TRBV24-1	-
CASSVDRAKGPQHF	TGTGCCAGCAGCGTAGATCGCGCTAAGGGTCCCCAGCATTTT	-	TRBJ1-5	TRBV9	-
CSARDQAGAGYTF	TGCAGTGCTAGAGATCAGGCAGGGGCCGGCTACACCTTC	-	TRBJ1-2	TRBV20-1	-
CASSRAGSEKHEQYF	TGTGCCAGCAGCCGGGCTGGGAGCGAGAAGCACGAGCAGTACTTC	few	TRBJ2-7	TRBV28	-
CASSLWGSSNQPQHF	TGTGCCAGCAGCCTGTGGGGGTCGAGCAATCAGCCCCAGCATTTT	-	TRBJ1-5	TRBV7-2	-
CASSQEVRGYGANVLTF	TGCGCCAGCAGCCAAGAAGTCAGGGGATATGGGGCCAACGTCCTGACTTTC	-	TRBJ2-6	TRBV4-3	-